This entry is about one T cell receptor beta chain. This entry comes from a study of blood T cell repertoires in COVID-19. Across the whole study: The United States, Italy and Spain provided the acute and convalescent COVID-19 samples.

The age range of participants was roughly 18 to 90 years, with residence in about two dozen US areas. In the authors' methods: For nucleated cells, counts were estimated from reference gene primer amplification. Method: immunoSEQ multiplex PCR; TCRdb's copy keeps in-frame clones and lacks some. V and J calls and clone size come straight from that table; D and trimming were deduced from the DNA. The repertoire consists of 350,000 to 400,000 clones, with 70% to 90% occurring once and the leading ten covering approximately 1%. CDR3 length: 13 residues. V lost 3 bases, J lost 1 base, and 7 bases lay in between. Looked up from germline, CDR1 is SGHRS and CDR2 is YFSETQ.

This receptor was obtained from a woman in her 30s with acute COVID-19. The chain has TRBV5-1 and TRBJ2-5; unclear D gene. Input material: PBMCs or T cells enriched from blood (not recorded which). CDR3 nucleotide sequence: TGCGCCAGCAGCTCCCTTCCCCAAGAGACCCAGTACTTC. Translation gives CASSSLPQETQYF.